Listed below are T cell receptor beta chains from one sample, sequenced in a study of T-cell reconstitution after alpha-beta-depleted transplantation in children. Using its own MiXCR run on the PCR reads, TCRdb lists one record per CDR3 protein. The sample contains fewer than 400,000 distinct CDR3 sequences, roughly 20% of which appear only once. The specimen comprised PBMCs from the stem cell graft donor, sampled from the stem cell graft. These receptors originate from a human donor who donated a stem cell graft to a child with acute myeloid leukemia. Both conserved end residues are part of each CDR3. Fields, in order: clone size, D gene, J gene, V gene, CDR3 DNA, CDR3 protein. D genes are given only for firm matches. Clone size appears in some rows only: once, few, many, or a class for an expanded clone.

few | TRBD2 | TRBJ2-1 | TRBV4-3 | TGCGCCAGCAGCCCATGGGGGGGGAGCGACTCCTACAATGAGCAGTTCTTC | CASSPWGGSDSYNEQFF
many | TRBD1 | TRBJ1-1 | TRBV20-1 | TGCAGTGCGTCGCAAGGGGGCCGAACTGAAGCTTTCTTT | CSASQGGRTEAFF
- | - | TRBJ2-5 | TRBV9 | TGTGCCAGCAGCGCCTATGGGACTTTTAGCGCACAAGAGACCCAGTACTTC | CASSAYGTFSAQETQYF
few | - | TRBJ2-1 | TRBV27 | TGTGCCAGCAGTCTCGGAGGGGTCCGCAATGAGCAGTTCTTC | CASSLGGVRNEQFF
many | TRBD2 | TRBJ2-1 | TRBV29-1 | TGCAGCGTTGAAGGGACTAGCGGGAGAAAGGAGCAGTTCTTC | CSVEGTSGRKEQFF
- | - | TRBJ2-7 | TRBV2 | TGTGCCAGCTCTGTGAGGGCGGGATTTAGCTACGAGCAGTACTTC | CASSVRAGFSYEQYF
- | TRBD2 | TRBJ2-1 | TRBV12-3/TRBV12-4 | TGTGCCAGCAGTTTAGTCGGGACTAGCGGGGGTGAGCAGTTCTTC | CASSLVGTSGGEQFF
many | TRBD1 | TRBJ2-7 | TRBV18 | TGTGCCAGCTCATCCACAGGGGGCTCCTACGAGCAGTACTTC | CASSSTGGSYEQYF
- | TRBD2 | TRBJ2-3 | TRBV12-3/TRBV12-4 | TGTGCCAGCAGTAGCGGGAGGGGTGGAGATACGCAGTATTTT | CASSSGRGGDTQYF
- | - | TRBJ2-7 | TRBV5-1 | TGCGCCAGCAGCTTGGAGGTCAGGGCCTCCCCCTACGAGCAGTACTTC | CASSLEVRASPYEQYF
- | TRBD1 | TRBJ1-1 | TRBV20-1 | TGCAGTGCTAGACCGGCGGACAGGGAAACTGAAGCTTTCTTT | CSARPADRETEAFF
few | - | TRBJ2-5 | TRBV4-1 | TGCGCCAGCAGCCAAGTGGCCTACCGGTACCAAGAGACCCAGTACTTC | CASSQVAYRYQETQYF
few | TRBD1 | TRBJ2-7 | TRBV7-9 | TGTGCCAGCAGCTCCCGGGACAGGCACAACGAGCAGTACTTC | CASSSRDRHNEQYF
few | TRBD2 | TRBJ2-7 | TRBV3-1 | TGTGCCAGCAGCGAGACTAGCGGGAGTCTCTGGGGCGCCTACGAGCAGTACTTC | CASSETSGSLWGAYEQYF
- | - | TRBJ2-3 | TRBV11-2 | TGTGCCAGCAGCTCCTCAGGCGGAGGCGTCGCAGATACGCAGTATTTT | CASSSSGGGVADTQYF
many | - | TRBJ1-5 | TRBV12-3/TRBV12-4 | TGTGCCAGCAGTTTAGATGGGGGGAGCAATCAGCCCCAGCATTTT | CASSLDGGSNQPQHF
many | TRBD1 | TRBJ2-7 | TRBV20-1 | TGCAGTGCTCCACAGGGGGCAAAAGGCGTAGAGCAGTACTTC | CSAPQGAKGVEQYF
few | TRBD2 | TRBJ2-1 | TRBV7-3 | TGTGCCAGCAGCTTAATTGCTAGCGGGAGCAATGAGCAGTTCTTC | CASSLIASGSNEQFF
- | TRBD1 | TRBJ2-3 | TRBV7-6 | TGTGCCAGCAGCCCGCGACAGGGGACCACAGATACGCAGTATTTT | CASSPRQGTTDTQYF
few | TRBD2 | TRBJ2-1 | TRBV20-1 | TGCAGTGCTAGCCCCCCTTTAGCGGGACACAATGAGCAGTTCTTC | CSASPPLAGHNEQFF
few | - | TRBJ2-7 | TRBV6-2/TRBV6-3 | TGTGCCAGCAGTACCTACTGGGGATCTTACGAGCAGTACTTC | CASSTYWGSYEQYF
- | TRBD2 | TRBJ2-7 | TRBV3-1 | TGTGCCAGCAGCCAAGACGGGACTAGGACAAGGGAGCAGTACTTC | CASSQDGTRTREQYF
- | - | TRBJ1-1 | TRBV12-3/TRBV12-4 | TGTGCCAGCAGTCCGGAGGGGGGCCAGAACACTGAAGCTTTCTTT | CASSPEGGQNTEAFF
- | TRBD2 | TRBJ2-7 | TRBV6-5 | TGTGCCAGCAGTTACGCGGGAGCGTTCGACGAGCAGTACTTC | CASSYAGAFDEQYF
- | TRBD2 | TRBJ2-3 | TRBV12-3/TRBV12-4 | TGTGCCAGCAGTTTCATCCTCCGACCTAGACTAGCAGTTAGCACAGATACGCAGTATTTT | CASSFILRPRLAVSTDTQYF
many | TRBD2 | TRBJ2-3 | TRBV20-1 | TGCAGTGCTTTCTCGACTAGCGGGTACACAGATACGCAGTATTTT | CSAFSTSGYTDTQYF
- | TRBD2 | TRBJ2-7 | TRBV20-1 | TGCAGTGCTAAAGGGACTAGCGGAACCTACGAGCAGTACTTC | CSAKGTSGTYEQYF
few | TRBD2 | TRBJ2-7 | TRBV6-2/TRBV6-3 | TGTGCCAGCAGACCACTAGCGACCTCCTCCTACGAGCAGTACTTC | CASRPLATSSYEQYF
- | - | TRBJ2-3 | TRBV7-2 | TGTGCCAGCAGCTTGCAGTATAACGGGAATACGCAGTATTTT | CASSLQYNGNTQYF
few | TRBD2 | TRBJ2-1 | TRBV5-1 | TGCGCCAGCACGGACGAATCGGGAGGAGGGGTCTTC | CASTDESGGGVF
once | - | TRBJ2-4 | TRBV28 | TGTGCCAGCAGTTTATTCGGGCAGGGCACCAAAAACATTCAGTACTTC | CASSLFGQGTKNIQYF
- | - | TRBJ2-1 | TRBV5-1 | TGCGCCAGCAGCTTGGGGCAACACCAGGCTAATGAGCAGTTCTTC | CASSLGQHQANEQFF
many | TRBD1 | TRBJ2-7 | TRBV29-1 | TGCAGCGTTGAAGGTCAGGGGGTCTACGAGCAGTACTTC | CSVEGQGVYEQYF
once | TRBD2 | TRBJ2-1 | TRBV5-1 | TGCGCCAGCAGCTTGGAGTCAGCGGGAGGTCTTAGTGAGCAGTTCTTC | CASSLESAGGLSEQFF
few | TRBD1 | TRBJ1-1 | TRBV27 | TGTGCCAGCAGTTTAAGCCCCGGGACAGCCTCCACTGAAGCTTTCTTT | CASSLSPGTASTEAFF
- | TRBD2 | TRBJ2-4 | TRBV28 | TGTGCCAGCACTCCCTCGATGACTAGCGGGAGAGAAGGCAAAAACATTCAGTACTTC | CASTPSMTSGREGKNIQYF
- | - | TRBJ2-7 | TRBV3-1 | TGTGCCAGCAGCCAAGATGGACCTGTCTACGAGCAGTACTTC | CASSQDGPVYEQYF
few | TRBD2 | TRBJ2-1 | TRBV12-3/TRBV12-4 | TGTGCCAGCAGTTTACGCGGCGGGAGGGCTAGTGAGCAGTTCTTC | CASSLRGGRASEQFF
- | - | TRBJ1-2 | TRBV7-2 | TGTGCCAGCAGCTTAGCGCTTGTCACAGGGAGTGGCTACACCTTC | CASSLALVTGSGYTF
- | - | TRBJ1-1 | TRBV5-1 | TGCGCCAGCAGCTTGGAGTTTGGCGACGACACTGAAGCTTTCTTT | CASSLEFGDDTEAFF
- | - | TRBJ1-6 | TRBV20-1 | TGCAGTGCTCAGGGAAGGGGGGCTTCACCCCTCCACTTT | CSAQGRGASPLHF
- | - | TRBJ2-7 | TRBV7-2 | TGTGCCAGCAGCCCCCGACAGGACCCCTCCTACGAGCAGTACTTC | CASSPRQDPSYEQYF
few | TRBD1 | TRBJ2-5 | TRBV10-3 | TGTGCCATCAGTGAGTCCGCGACAGGGGTTGAGACCCAGTACTTC | CAISESATGVETQYF
- | - | TRBJ1-1 | TRBV12-3/TRBV12-4 | TGTGCCAGCACCCACGGGTTTACTGAAGCTTTCTTT | CASTHGFTEAFF
- | - | TRBJ1-2 | TRBV4-1 | TGCGCCAGCAGCCAAGATCAGGCGGCAGACCTCTATGGCTACACCTTC | CASSQDQAADLYGYTF
- | TRBD2 | TRBJ2-2 | TRBV11-1 | TGTGCCAGCAGCCACGGGGGGGACACCGGGGAGCTGTTTTTT | CASSHGGDTGELFF
- | TRBD2 | TRBJ2-1 | TRBV10-3 | TGTGCCATCAGTGAGTCGGTAAGCGGGAGCAATGAGCAGTTCTTC | CAISESVSGSNEQFF
few | - | TRBJ2-5 | TRBV7-8 | TGTGCCAGCAGCTTAGGGACAGTAGCGCAAGAGACCCAGTACTTC | CASSLGTVAQETQYF
few | - | TRBJ2-3 | TRBV7-2 | TGTGCCAGCAGCCCCGGGATACTTAGCACAGATACGCAGTATTTT | CASSPGILSTDTQYF
many | TRBD2 | TRBJ2-1 | TRBV7-9 | TGTGCCAGCGGACTAGCGGGAGGGTCGAATGAGCAGTTCTTC | CASGLAGGSNEQFF
few | - | TRBJ2-2 | TRBV20-1 | TGCAGTGCTCGGACATTCGCGAACACCGGGGAGCTGTTTTTT | CSARTFANTGELFF
- | TRBD1 | TRBJ2-7 | TRBV25-1 | TGTGCCAGCGCACAGGGGTACGAGCAGTACTTC | CASAQGYEQYF
few | TRBD1 | TRBJ2-7 | TRBV27 | TGTGCCAGCAGCGGACAGGGCGGCCAGTACTTC | CASSGQGGQYF